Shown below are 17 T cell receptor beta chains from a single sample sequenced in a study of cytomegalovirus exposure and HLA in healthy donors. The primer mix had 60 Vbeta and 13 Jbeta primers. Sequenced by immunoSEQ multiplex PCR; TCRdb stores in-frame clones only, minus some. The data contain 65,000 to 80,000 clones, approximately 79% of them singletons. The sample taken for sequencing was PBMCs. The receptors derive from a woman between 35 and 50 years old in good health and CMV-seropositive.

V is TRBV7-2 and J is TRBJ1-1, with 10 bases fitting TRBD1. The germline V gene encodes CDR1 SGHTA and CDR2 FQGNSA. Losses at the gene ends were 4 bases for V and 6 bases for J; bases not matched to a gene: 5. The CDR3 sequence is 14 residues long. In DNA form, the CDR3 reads TGTGCCAGCAGCTCCGGGACAGGGGTGGCTGAAGCTTTCTTT. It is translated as CASSSGTGVAEAFF.

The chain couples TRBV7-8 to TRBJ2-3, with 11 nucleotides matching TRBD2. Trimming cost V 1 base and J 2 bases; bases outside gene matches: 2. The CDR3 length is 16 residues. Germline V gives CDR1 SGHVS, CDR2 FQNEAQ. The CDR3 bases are TGTGCCAGCAGCTTAGGGGGACTAGCGGTCACAGATACGCAGTATTTT. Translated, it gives CASSLGGLAVTDTQYF.

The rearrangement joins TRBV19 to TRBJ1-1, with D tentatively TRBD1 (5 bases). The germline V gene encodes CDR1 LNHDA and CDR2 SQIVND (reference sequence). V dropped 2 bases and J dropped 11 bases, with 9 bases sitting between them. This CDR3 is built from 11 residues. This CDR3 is CASSIRGTAFF. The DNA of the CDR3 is TGTGCCAGTAGTATACGGGGGACGGCTTTCTTT.

CDR3 sequence: CASSDVAKQPQHF. The CDR3 DNA sequence: TGTGCCAGTTCAGACGTAGCTAAACAGCCCCAGCATTTT. The chain has TRBV19 and TRBJ1-5; no clear D. The CDR3 loop spans 13 amino acids. The germline gives CDR1 LNHDA, CDR2 SQIVND (reference sequence). V lost 8 bases, J lost 7 bases, and 15 bases lay in between.

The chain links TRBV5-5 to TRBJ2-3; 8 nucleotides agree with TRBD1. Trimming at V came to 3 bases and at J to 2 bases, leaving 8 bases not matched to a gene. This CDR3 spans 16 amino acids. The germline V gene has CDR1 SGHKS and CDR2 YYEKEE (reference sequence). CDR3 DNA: TGTGCCAGCAGCTCCAGCTCGGGACAGGACACAGATACGCAGTATTTT. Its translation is CASSSSSGQDTDTQYF. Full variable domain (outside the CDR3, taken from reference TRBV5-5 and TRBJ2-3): DAGVTQSPTHLIKTRGQQVTLRCSPISGHKSVSWYQQVLGQGPQFIFQYYEKEERGRGNFPDRFSARQFPNYSSELNVNALLLGDSALYLCASSSSSGQDTDTQYFGPGTRLTVL.

CDR3 DNA sequence: TGTGCCAGCAGCCTCCGGGACAGGAGAGAGCAGTACTTC. Residues: CASSLRDRREQYF. The chain is built from TRBV25-1 and TRBJ2-7, with TRBD1 identical over 8 bases. CDR1 MGHDK and CDR2 SYGVNS come from the germline V gene. V lost 6 bases, J lost 7 bases, and 8 bases stayed unmatched. The CDR3 consists of 13 residues.

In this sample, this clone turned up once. CDR3 in DNA: TGTGCCAGCAGCTCCGCTATCGGACAGGGCGGTCGGCAGCCCCAGCATTTT. This encodes CASSSAIGQGGRQPQHF. J is TRBJ1-5 and V is TRBV5-8; 8 nucleotides align to TRBD1. The CDR3 runs to 17 residues. Germline V gene data show CDR1 as SGHTS and CDR2 as YDEGEE. With 3 bases clipped from V and 7 bases from J, the junction kept 15 bases outside the gene matches.

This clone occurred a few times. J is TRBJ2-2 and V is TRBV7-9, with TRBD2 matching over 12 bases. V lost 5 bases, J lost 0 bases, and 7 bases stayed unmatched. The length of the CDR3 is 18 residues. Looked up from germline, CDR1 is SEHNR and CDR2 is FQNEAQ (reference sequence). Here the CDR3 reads CASSQTSGRTTNTGELFF. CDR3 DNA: TGTGCCAGCAGCCAAACTAGCGGGAGGACCACGAACACCGGGGAGCTGTTTTTT. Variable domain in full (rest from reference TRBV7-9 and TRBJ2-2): DTGVSQNPRHKITKRGQNVTFRCDPISEHNRLYWYRQTLGQGPEFLTYFQNEAQLEKSRLLSDRFSAERPKGSFSTLEIQRTEQGDSAMYLCASSQTSGRTTNTGELFFGEGSRLTVL.

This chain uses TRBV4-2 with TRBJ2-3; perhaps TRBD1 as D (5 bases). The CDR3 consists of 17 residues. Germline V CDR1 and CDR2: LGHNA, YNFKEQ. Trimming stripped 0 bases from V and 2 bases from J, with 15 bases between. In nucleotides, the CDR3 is TGTGCCAGCAGCCAAGAAATACAGACAGAGTACACAGATACGCAGTATTTT. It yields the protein CASSQEIQTEYTDTQYF.

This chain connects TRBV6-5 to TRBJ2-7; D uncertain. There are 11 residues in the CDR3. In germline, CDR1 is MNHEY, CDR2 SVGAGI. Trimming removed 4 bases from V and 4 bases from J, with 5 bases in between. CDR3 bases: TGTGCCAGCAGTTCTAATTACGAGCAGTACTTC. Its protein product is CASSSNYEQYF.

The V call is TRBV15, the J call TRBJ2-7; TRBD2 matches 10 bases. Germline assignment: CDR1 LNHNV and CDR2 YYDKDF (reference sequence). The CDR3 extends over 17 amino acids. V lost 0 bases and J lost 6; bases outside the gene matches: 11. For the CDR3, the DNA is TGTGCCACCAGCAGAGACTCTCTAGCGGGGGAGCCTTCCGAGCAGTACTTC. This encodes CATSRDSLAGEPSEQYF.

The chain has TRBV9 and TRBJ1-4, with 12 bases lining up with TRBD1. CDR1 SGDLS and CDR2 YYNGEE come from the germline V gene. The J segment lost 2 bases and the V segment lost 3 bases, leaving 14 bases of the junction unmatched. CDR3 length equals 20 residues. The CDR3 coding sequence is TGTGCCAGCAGCGCGCAACGGGACAGGGGGCGGCCCCTTACTAATGAAAAACTGTTTTTT. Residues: CASSAQRDRGRPLTNEKLFF.

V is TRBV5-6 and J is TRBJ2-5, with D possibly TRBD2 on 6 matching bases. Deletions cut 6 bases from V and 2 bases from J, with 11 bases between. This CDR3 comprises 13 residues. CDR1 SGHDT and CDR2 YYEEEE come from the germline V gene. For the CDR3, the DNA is TGTGCCAGCACCCGGGGACTTCAAGAGACCCAGTACTTC. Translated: CASTRGLQETQYF.

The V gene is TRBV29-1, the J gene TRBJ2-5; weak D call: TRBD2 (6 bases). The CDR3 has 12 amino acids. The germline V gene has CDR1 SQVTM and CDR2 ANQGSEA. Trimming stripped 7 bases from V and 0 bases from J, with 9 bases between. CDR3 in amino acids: CSAGGNQETQYF. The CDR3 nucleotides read TGCAGCGCTGGGGGGAACCAAGAGACCCAGTACTTC.

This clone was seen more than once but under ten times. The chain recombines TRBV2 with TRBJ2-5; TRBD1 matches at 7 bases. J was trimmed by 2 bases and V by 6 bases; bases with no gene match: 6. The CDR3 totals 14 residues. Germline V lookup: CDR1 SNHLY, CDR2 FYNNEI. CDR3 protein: CASSRTGHQETQYF. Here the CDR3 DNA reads TGTGCCAGCAGCCGGACAGGACATCAAGAGACCCAGTACTTC.

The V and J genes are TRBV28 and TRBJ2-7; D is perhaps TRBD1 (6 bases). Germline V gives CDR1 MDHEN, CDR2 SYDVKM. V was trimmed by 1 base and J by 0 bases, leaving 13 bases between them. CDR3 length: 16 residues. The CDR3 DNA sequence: TGTGCCAGCAGTTTATCCCGTCAGGGGACCTCCTACGAGCAGTACTTC. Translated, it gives CASSLSRQGTSYEQYF.

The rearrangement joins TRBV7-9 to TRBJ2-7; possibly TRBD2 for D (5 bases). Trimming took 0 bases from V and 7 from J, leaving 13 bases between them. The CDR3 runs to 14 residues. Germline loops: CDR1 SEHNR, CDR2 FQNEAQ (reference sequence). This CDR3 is CASSLAREGWEQYF. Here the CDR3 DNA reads TGTGCCAGCAGCTTAGCGAGGGAAGGATGGGAGCAGTACTTC.